Sequencing of this T cell receptor (beta chain) was carried out in a study of cytotoxic CD8 clonotypes in ibrutinib-treated CLL. Study-level information: The response samples were taken once patients had been treated for a median of around 11 months, range 6 to 36. Findings and caveats of the study: Increased clonality at ibrutinib response gave way to a return toward baseline at progression. Baseline clonality, above age-matched healthy donor levels, tracked circulating CD8+ T-cell counts.

CDR3 length: 15 residues. Germline V CDR1 and CDR2: MNHEY, SVGAGI. With 6 bases clipped from V and 9 bases from J, the junction kept 9 bases outside the gene matches. Data came from immunoSEQ multiplex PCR; TCRdb stores just in-frame clones and leaves some out. Of 150,000 or so clones in the sample, 75% to 80% were seen once. This clone has just one count. Its antigen is unknown. This chain joins TRBV6-5 and TRBJ2-1; 12 bases align to TRBD2. The clonotype comes from a human donor with chronic lymphocytic leukemia. Sequencing was performed on PBMCs, taken after 24 months of ibrutinib treatment. The CDR3 DNA follows: TGTGCCAGCAGGCAACTAGCGGGGGGCCCCCGTGAGCAGTTCTTC. Protein product: CASRQLAGGPREQFF.